This T cell receptor beta chain was sequenced in a study of CD8+CD57+ T cells in acquired aplastic anemia. This clonotype has only a few counts. The study profiled TCR beta VDJ and CDR3 using genomic DNA as template. TCRdb analysed the reads with MiXCR anew, one entry per CDR3 protein. The sample holds approximately 190,000 distinct CDR3 sequences, around three fifths seen once. Sequenced material: sorted CD4+, CD8+, or CD8+CD57+ T cells (not recorded which) from PBMCs. The TCR comes from a human donor with severe aplastic anemia or a healthy control (not recorded which).

CDR3 DNA sequence: TGTGCCATCTTCGCTGGTGGGTTGGACACTGAAGCTTTCTTT. Its protein is CAIFAGGLDTEAFF. The chain joins TRBV10-3 to TRBJ1-1; no clear D gene. The CDR3 is 14 amino acids. From germline, CDR1 is ENHRY and CDR2 SYGVKD. Trimming left V 8 bases short and J 3 bases short, with 16 bases between.